This TCR beta chain was sequenced during a study of CD8 T cells in Susac syndrome. The study's findings and limits: The study conceded that relatively few individuals underwent its TCR sequencing and HLA analysis.

Worth noting for this clonotype: Its antigen is not identified. Compared with germline, one end of the junction differs, possibly owing to a read error.

Germline V gene lookup returns CDR1 SGHTA and CDR2 FQGTGA. The CDR3 spans 15 residues. With random hexamers, reverse transcription was performed on about 0.5 to 1 ug of RNA. Via MiXCR, TCRdb re-called the immunoSEQ multiplex PCR reads, giving one row per CDR3 protein. The table includes around 170,000 distinct CDR3 sequences, roughly 95% detected once. Sequencing was carried out using CD4+ T cells from PBMCs. This sequence joins TRBV7-3 and TRBJ2-3; possible D gene TRBD1, 5 bases. This sequence originates from a human donor with Susac syndrome. CDR3 bases: TGTGCCAGCAGCGAAATCGTTGGGGCCACAGATACGCAGTATTTC. Its translation: CASSEIVGATDTQYF. Full variable domain (rest looked up from reference TRBV7-3 and TRBJ2-3): GAGVSQTPSNKVTEKGKYVELRCDPISGHTALYWYRQSLGQGPEFLIYFQGTGAADDSGLPNDRFFAVRPEGSVSTLKIQRTERGDSAVYLCASSEIVGATDTQYFGPGTRLTVL.